The present entry profiles one T cell receptor (beta chain) with its context. CDR1 and CDR2 from the germline V gene are MDHEN and SYDVKM. V lost 6 bases and J lost 9; bases outside the gene matches: 16. The CDR3 consists of 18 residues. The data stem from a study of blood T cell repertoires in COVID-19. At the level of the study: Both acute and convalescent COVID-19 samples were obtained from the United States, Italy and Spain.

TCRdb keeps only in-frame clones here, not all; method: immunoSEQ multiplex PCR. The data contain roughly 58,000 clones, roughly 83% of them singletons. The J gene is TRBJ2-1, the V gene TRBV28; TRBD2 matches 14 bases. This TCR came from a man aged 70 or older with active COVID-19. The sample taken for sequencing was peripheral blood. In DNA form, the CDR3 reads TGTGCCAGCAGGAAAGAAGGGGGGACTAGCGGGAGCGTCGGTGAGCAGTTCTTC. The encoded protein is CASRKEGGTSGSVGEQFF.